Shown below are 19 T cell receptor beta chains from a single sample sequenced in a study of cytomegalovirus exposure and HLA in healthy donors. The study ran its PCR with 60 Vbeta and 13 Jbeta primers. The table came from immunoSEQ multiplex PCR; TCRdb's copy has only in-frame clones and leaves some out. This sample has some 180,000 clones; approximately 80% occur once, and the top ten carry roughly 3%. Sequenced sample: PBMCs. These receptor sequences come from a female donor in good health and CMV-seronegative.

The chain combines TRBV5-1 with TRBJ2-3, with TRBD2 matching over 12 bases. Germline V gene sequence: CDR1 SGHRS, CDR2 YFSETQ. V lost 3 bases, J lost 4 bases, and 3 bases stayed unmatched. CDR3 length equals 15 residues. Written as DNA, the CDR3 is TGCGCCAGCAGCTCCGGACTAGCGGGGCCAGATACGCAGTATTTT. Amino acid sequence: CASSSGLAGPDTQYF.

The sample holds a few counts of this clone. V and J are TRBV2 and TRBJ1-1; D call uncertain. Germline V gives CDR1 SNHLY, CDR2 FYNNEI. Trimming took off 4 bases at V and 2 bases at J, with 5 bases between the two ends. The CDR3 is 12 amino acids. In nucleotides, the CDR3 is TGTGCCAGCAGTGTATCCAACACTGAAGCTTTCTTT. Translated: CASSVSNTEAFF.

J is TRBJ1-5 and V is TRBV11-3, with 7 bases lining up with TRBD1. The V and J ends lost 6 bases and 5 bases, in that order; junction bases with no gene match: 13. The CDR3 totals 16 residues. The germline gives CDR1 SGHNT, CDR2 YENEEA. CDR3 region: CASRHPRDSHYQPQHF. CDR3 DNA sequence: TGTGCCAGCAGGCACCCTCGGGACAGTCATTATCAGCCCCAGCATTTT.

V and J are TRBV7-2 and TRBJ2-5; 14 positions agree with TRBD2. The junction had 8 bases not matched to a gene; V was cut back by 7 bases and J by 4 bases. Germline lookup yields CDR1 SGHTA and CDR2 FQGNSA. This CDR3 contains 16 residues. This CDR3 is CASNTGLAGGLETQYF. For the CDR3, the DNA is TGTGCCAGCAACACCGGACTAGCGGGAGGTCTAGAGACCCAGTACTTC.

The CDR3 protein is CASGSTAGGRYEQYF. As DNA, the CDR3 is TGTGCCAGCGGCTCGACGGCGGGGGGGCGATACGAGCAGTACTTC. The chain joins TRBV6-5 to TRBJ2-5; TRBD2 matches at 9 bases. The DNA end lines up better with TRBJ2-7; the J call may be wrong. The germline gives CDR1 MNHEY, CDR2 SVGAGI. The CDR3 has 15 amino acids.

The table lists this clone with a count of one. The chain joins TRBV10-3 to TRBJ2-3, with 7 nucleotides matching TRBD1. V shed 10 bases and J 1 base; nucleotides not matched to a gene: 11. The V gene's germline CDR1 is ENHRY and CDR2 SYGVKD. This CDR3 contains 15 residues. CDR3 region: CATALGDSRTDTQYF. In DNA form, the CDR3 reads TGTGCCACGGCCCTGGGGGACAGCCGCACAGATACGCAGTATTTT.

The CDR3 DNA follows: TGTGCCACCCCGGGAGACGGGACTAGCGGGGGGGAGAGCACCGGGGAGCTGTTTTTT. It encodes CATPGDGTSGGESTGELFF. This chain joins TRBV21-1 and TRBJ2-2; TRBD2, as called in the table, went unchecked against the DNA. TRBV21-1 is a known pseudogene. The CDR3 totals 19 residues.

J is TRBJ2-7 and V is TRBV6-5; 8 bases are a match to TRBD1. Germline V gives CDR1 MNHEY, CDR2 SVGAGI. The CDR3 totals 13 residues. Germline trimming cut 6 bases from V and 4 bases from J; bases unmatched to any gene: 5. The CDR3 DNA reads TGTGCCAGCAGACGAGGGACAGGTTACGAGCAGTACTTC. Amino acid sequence: CASRRGTGYEQYF.

The genes are TRBV2 and TRBJ2-5, with 10 positions matching TRBD1. The CDR3 extends over 15 amino acids. The J segment lost 7 bases and the V segment lost 6 bases, leaving 11 bases of the junction unmatched. Germline values: CDR1 SNHLY, CDR2 FYNNEI. CDR3 sequence reads: CASSSAGTGDGTQYF. The CDR3 nucleotides are TGTGCCAGCAGCTCCGCCGGGACAGGGGACGGGACCCAGTACTTC.

A single count supports this clone. The V call is TRBV5-5, the J call TRBJ1-2, with TRBD1 identical over 9 bases. The germline V gene encodes CDR1 SGHKS and CDR2 YYEKEE (reference sequence). The CDR3 contains 16 residues. Unmatched junction bases numbered 7, after V lost 0 bases and J lost 4 bases. The DNA for the CDR3 is TGTGCCAGCAGCTTGGCCGGACAGGGGATTGGCTATGGCTACACCTTC. Protein sequence: CASSLAGQGIGYGYTF.

The sample holds one count of this clone. The chain links TRBV28 to TRBJ1-2; the match to TRBD1 covers 8 bases. The CDR3 has 17 residues. Trimming removed 3 bases from V and 3 bases from J; junction bases left unmatched: 12. Germline-derived CDR1 and CDR2 are MDHEN and SYDVKM. The CDR3 nucleotides read TGTGCCAGCAGTTTCTTCCAGGGGGCTACCCTTGACTATGGCTACACCTTC. Protein sequence: CASSFFQGATLDYGYTF.

The chain links TRBV28 to TRBJ2-1; 11 positions match TRBD2. The CDR3 sequence is 17 residues long. Per germline, CDR1 MDHEN and CDR2 SYDVKM. V shed 7 bases and J 5 bases; nucleotides not matched to a gene: 13. The CDR3 protein is CASKLAGGPNRDNEQFF. In DNA form, the CDR3 reads TGTGCCAGCAAGCTAGCGGGGGGACCTAATCGAGACAATGAGCAGTTCTTC.

V and J are TRBV4-3 and TRBJ2-3; D gene unclear. V was cut by 4 bases and J by 1 base, with 6 bases left in between. From germline, CDR1 is LGHNA and CDR2 YSLEER. The CDR3 extends over 13 amino acids. The CDR3 sequence is CASSLRRTDTQYF. CDR3 DNA: TGCGCCAGCAGCCTGAGGCGCACAGATACGCAGTATTTT.

This clone was counted a few times. This rearrangement joins TRBV25-1 to TRBJ1-1; D is perhaps TRBD1 (6 bases). The V and J ends lost 3 bases and 1 base respectively, with 12 bases between them. The CDR3 is 15 residues long. Germline loops: CDR1 MGHDK, CDR2 SYGVNS. The CDR3 spells CASSEGAGRNTEAFF. The CDR3 coding sequence is TGTGCCAGCAGTGAGGGGGCAGGTCGGAACACTGAAGCTTTCTTT.

The V gene is TRBV2, the J gene TRBJ2-2; TRBD1 matches 9 bases. There are 14 residues in the CDR3. Germline lookup yields CDR1 SNHLY and CDR2 FYNNEI. V trimming: 6 bases; J trimming: 1 base; junction bases outside the gene matches: 0. The CDR3 region is CASRGQGNTGELFF. The CDR3 nucleotides read TGTGCCAGCAGGGGACAGGGGAACACCGGGGAGCTGTTTTTT.

The gene calls are TRBV4-3 and TRBJ2-7, with TRBD2 matching over 9 bases. V gave up 0 bases and J gave up 3 bases; unmatched junction bases: 6. CDR3 length equals 16 residues. Per germline, CDR1 LGHNA and CDR2 YSLEER. The DNA for the CDR3 is TGCGCCAGCAGCCAAGATATGGGCGGGGGGGTCTACGAGCAGTACTTC. Residues: CASSQDMGGGVYEQYF.

The V gene is TRBV10-1, the J gene TRBJ2-1; unclear D gene. Germline-derived CDR1 and CDR2 are WNHNN and SYGVQD (reference sequence). The germline V and J ends were trimmed by 5 bases and 6 bases, with 17 bases remaining between them. This CDR3 contains 15 residues. The CDR3 region is CASSQNGVPSNEQFF. The CDR3, as DNA: TGCGCCAGCAGTCAAAACGGCGTTCCTAGCAATGAGCAGTTCTTC.

The genes are TRBV27 and TRBJ2-1, with D possibly being TRBD2 (6 bases). V was clipped by 6 bases and J by 3 bases, with 12 bases between them. CDR1 MNHEY and CDR2 SMNVEV come from the germline V gene (reference sequence). CDR3 length: 14 residues. The CDR3 loop reads CASRGLAFYNEQFF. The CDR3 DNA is TGTGCCAGCAGGGGGCTAGCGTTCTACAATGAGCAGTTCTTC.

This chain connects TRBV27 to TRBJ2-1; a weak D match, TRBD1 (6 bases). Germline V CDR1 and CDR2: MNHEY, SMNVEV (reference sequence). The CDR3 covers 15 residues. Trimming took 5 bases from V and 7 from J, leaving 18 bases between them. CDR3: CASSPLTGSKNEQFF. DNA for the CDR3: TGTGCCAGCAGTCCCCTGACAGGTTCCAAAAATGAGCAGTTCTTC.